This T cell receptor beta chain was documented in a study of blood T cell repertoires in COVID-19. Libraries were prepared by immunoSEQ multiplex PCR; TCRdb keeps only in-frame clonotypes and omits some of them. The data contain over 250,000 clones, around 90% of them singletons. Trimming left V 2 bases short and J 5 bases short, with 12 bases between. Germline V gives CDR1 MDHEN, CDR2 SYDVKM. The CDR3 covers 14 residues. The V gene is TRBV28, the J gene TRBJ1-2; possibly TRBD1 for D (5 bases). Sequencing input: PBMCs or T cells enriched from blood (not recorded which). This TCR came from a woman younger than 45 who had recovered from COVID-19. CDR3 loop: CASSLGQGGYGYTF. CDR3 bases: TGTGCCAGCAGTTTAGGCCAGGGTGGTTATGGCTACACCTTC.